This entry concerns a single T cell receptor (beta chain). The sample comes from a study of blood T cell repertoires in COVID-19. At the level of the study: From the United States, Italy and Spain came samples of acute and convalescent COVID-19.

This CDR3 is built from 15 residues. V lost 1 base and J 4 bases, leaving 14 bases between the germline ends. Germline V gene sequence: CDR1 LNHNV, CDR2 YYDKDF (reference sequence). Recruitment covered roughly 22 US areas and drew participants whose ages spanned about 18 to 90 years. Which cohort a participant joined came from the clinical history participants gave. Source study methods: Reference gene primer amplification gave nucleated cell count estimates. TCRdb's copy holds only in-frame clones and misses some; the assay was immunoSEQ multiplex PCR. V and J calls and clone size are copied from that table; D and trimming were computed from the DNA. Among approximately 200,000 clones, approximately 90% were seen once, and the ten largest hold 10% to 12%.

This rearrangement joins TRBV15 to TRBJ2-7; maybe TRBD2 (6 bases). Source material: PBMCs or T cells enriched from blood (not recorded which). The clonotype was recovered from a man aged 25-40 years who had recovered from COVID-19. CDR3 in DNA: TGTGCCACCAGCAGAGCCTCAGCGGGTGCGTACGAGCAGTACTTC. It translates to CATSRASAGAYEQYF.